Detailed here is one T cell receptor (beta chain). The antigen remains unidentified. Universal primer sites and UMIs were introduced during 5'RACE template-switching synthesis of TCR cDNA. TCRdb re-derived calls from the 5' RACE reads in MiXCR, one entry per CDR3 protein. In the table there are some 290,000 distinct CDR3 sequences, approximately 12% of which are singletons. The data were taken from a study of T cells after yellow fever vaccination. The study, taken as a whole, reports: In post-booster samples, most primary-vaccination clones reappeared (approximately 97% CD4, 88% CD8). The secondary response showed a weaker magnitude and a faster peak, day 5 versus 15.

J lost 3 bases, V lost 4 bases, and 11 bases had no gene match. Germline V gene data show CDR1 as SGHTA and CDR2 as FQGNSA. The CDR3 totals 17 residues. Specimen: CD4+ T cells sorted from PBMCs, collected 45 days after the yellow fever booster vaccination. The chain uses TRBV7-2 and TRBJ2-3; 9 bases match TRBD2. The clonotype comes from a man aged 18 to 29 who received the YFV17D yellow fever vaccine. CDR3 nucleotide sequence: TGTGCCAGCAGCTCCTTGTTGCGGGGGGGCCGGACAGATACGCAGTATTTT. Its translation is CASSSLLRGGRTDTQYF.